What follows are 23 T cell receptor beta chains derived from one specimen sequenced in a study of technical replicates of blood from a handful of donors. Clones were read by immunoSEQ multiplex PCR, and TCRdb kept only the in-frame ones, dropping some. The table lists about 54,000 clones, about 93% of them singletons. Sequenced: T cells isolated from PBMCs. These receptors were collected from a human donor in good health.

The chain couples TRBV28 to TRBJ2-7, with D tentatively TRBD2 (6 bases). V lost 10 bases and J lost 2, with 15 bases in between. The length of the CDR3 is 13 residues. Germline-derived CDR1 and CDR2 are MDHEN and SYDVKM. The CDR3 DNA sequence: TGTGCCACCGGCTCGGGAGACACCTACGAGCAGTACTTC. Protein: CATGSGDTYEQYF. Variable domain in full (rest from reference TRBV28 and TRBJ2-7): DVKVTQSSRYLVKRTGEKVFLECVQDMDHENMFWYRQDPGLGLRLIYFSYDVKMKEKGDIPEGYSVSREKKERFSLILESASTNQTSMYLCATGSGDTYEQYFGPGTRLTVT.

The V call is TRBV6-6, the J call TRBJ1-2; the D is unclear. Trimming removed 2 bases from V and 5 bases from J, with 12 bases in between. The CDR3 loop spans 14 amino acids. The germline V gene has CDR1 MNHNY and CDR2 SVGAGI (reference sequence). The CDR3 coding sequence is TGTGCCAGCAGTTACGCGGAGGTTACTTATGGCTACACCTTC. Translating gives CASSYAEVTYGYTF.

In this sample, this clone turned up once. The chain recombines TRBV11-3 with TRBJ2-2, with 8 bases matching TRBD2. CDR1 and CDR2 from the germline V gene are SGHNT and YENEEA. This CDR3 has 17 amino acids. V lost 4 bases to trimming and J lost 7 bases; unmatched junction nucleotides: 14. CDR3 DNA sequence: TGTGCCAGCAGCTCTAGCGGGTGGTCAGCCGCGAACGGGGAGCTGTTTTTT. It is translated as CASSSSGWSAANGELFF.

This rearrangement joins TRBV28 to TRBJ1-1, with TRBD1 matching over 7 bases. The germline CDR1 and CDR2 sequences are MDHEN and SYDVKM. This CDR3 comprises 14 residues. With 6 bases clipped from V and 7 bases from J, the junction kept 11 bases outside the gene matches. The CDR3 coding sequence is TGTGCCAGCAGCCCTCCGACAGGGTTGGGTGAAGCTTTCTTT. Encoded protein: CASSPPTGLGEAFF.

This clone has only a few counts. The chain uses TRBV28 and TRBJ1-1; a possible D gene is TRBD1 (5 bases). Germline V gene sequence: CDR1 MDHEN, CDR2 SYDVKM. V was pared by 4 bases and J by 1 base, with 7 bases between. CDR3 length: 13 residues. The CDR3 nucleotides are TGTGCCAGCAGTTATCAGGGGAACACTGAAGCTTTCTTT. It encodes CASSYQGNTEAFF.

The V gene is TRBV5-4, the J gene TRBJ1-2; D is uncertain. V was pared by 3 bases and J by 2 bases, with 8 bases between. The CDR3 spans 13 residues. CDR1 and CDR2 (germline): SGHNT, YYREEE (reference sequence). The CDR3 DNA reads TGTGCCAGCAGCTCGGGAGCAAACTATGGCTACACCTTC. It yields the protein CASSSGANYGYTF.

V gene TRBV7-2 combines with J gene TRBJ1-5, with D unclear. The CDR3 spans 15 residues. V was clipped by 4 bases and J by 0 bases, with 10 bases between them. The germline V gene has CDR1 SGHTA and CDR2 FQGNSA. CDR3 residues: CASSSRHLSNQPQHF. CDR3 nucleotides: TGTGCCAGCAGCTCCAGACACCTTAGCAATCAGCCCCAGCATTTT.

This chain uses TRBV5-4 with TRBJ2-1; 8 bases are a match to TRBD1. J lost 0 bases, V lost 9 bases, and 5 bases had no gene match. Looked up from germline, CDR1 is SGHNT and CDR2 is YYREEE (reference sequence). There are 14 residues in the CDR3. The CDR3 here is CATQGTGSYNEQFF. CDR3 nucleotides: TGTGCCACACAAGGGACAGGCTCCTACAATGAGCAGTTCTTC.

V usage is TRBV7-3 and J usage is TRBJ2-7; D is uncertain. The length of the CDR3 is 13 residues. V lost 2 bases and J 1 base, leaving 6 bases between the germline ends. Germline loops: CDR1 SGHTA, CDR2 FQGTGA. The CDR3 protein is CASSLHSSYEQYF. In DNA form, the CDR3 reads TGTGCCAGCAGCTTACACAGTTCCTACGAGCAGTACTTC.

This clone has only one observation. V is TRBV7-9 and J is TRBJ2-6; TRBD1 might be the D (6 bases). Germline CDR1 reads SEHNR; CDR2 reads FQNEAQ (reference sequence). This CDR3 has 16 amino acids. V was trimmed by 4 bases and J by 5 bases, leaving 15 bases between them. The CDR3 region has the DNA TGTGCCAGCAGCTCGTATAGACAGGACCGGGCCAACGTCCTGACTTTC. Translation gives CASSSYRQDRANVLTF.

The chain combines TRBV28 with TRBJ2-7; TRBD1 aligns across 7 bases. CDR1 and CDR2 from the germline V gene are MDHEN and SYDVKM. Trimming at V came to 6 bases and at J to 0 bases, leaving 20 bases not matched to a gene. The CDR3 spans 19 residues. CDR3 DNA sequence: TGTGCCAGCAGGGGGGTCGGAATGACAGGGTACAAAACCTCCTACGAGCAGTACTTC. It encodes CASRGVGMTGYKTSYEQYF.

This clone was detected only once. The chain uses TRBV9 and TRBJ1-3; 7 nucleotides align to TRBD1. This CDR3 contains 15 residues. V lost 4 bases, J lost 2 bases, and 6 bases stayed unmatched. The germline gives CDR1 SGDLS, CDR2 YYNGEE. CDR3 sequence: CASSTEGAPGNTIYF. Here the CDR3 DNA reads TGTGCCAGCAGCACCGAGGGGGCTCCTGGAAACACCATATATTTT.

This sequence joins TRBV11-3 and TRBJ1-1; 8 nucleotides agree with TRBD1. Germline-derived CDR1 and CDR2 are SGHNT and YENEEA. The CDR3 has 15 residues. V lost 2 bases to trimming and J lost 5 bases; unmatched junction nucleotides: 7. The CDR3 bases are TGTGCCAGCAGCTTAACGTCAGGGGGCCGGACTGAAGCTTTCTTT. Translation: CASSLTSGGRTEAFF.

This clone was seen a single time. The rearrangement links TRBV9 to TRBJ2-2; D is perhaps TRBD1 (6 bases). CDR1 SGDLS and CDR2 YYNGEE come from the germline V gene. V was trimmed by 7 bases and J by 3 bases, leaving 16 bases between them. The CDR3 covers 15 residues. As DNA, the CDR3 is TGTGCCAGCCAGGGGTTCGGGGCCGACACCGGGGAGCTGTTTTTT. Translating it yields CASQGFGADTGELFF.

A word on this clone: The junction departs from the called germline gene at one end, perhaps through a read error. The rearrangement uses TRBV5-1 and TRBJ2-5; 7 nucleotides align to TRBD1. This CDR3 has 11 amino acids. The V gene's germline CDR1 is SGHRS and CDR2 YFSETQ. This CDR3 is CASTAGTDVDF. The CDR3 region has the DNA TGCGCCAGCACCGCCGGGACAGACGTGGACTTC.

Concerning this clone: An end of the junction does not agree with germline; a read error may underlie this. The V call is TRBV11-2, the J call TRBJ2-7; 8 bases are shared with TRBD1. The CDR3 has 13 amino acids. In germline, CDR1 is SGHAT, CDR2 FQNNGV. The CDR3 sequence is CASSRGSGQALRF. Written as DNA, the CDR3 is TGTGCCAGCAGCCGTGGTTCGGGACAGGCCCTTCGCTTC.

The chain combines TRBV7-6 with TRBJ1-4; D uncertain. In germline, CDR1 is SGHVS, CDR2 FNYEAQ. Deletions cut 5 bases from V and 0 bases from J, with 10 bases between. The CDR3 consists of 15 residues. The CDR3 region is CASSDKGATNEKLFF. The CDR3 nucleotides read TGTGCCAGCAGCGACAAAGGTGCAACTAATGAAAAACTGTTTTTT.

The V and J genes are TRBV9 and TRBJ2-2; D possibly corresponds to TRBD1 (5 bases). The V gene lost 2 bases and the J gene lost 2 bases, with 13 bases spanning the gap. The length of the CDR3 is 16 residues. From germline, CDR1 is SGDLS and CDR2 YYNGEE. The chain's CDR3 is CASSVAPQGNTGELFF. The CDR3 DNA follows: TGTGCCAGCAGCGTCGCACCCCAGGGCAACACCGGGGAGCTGTTTTTT. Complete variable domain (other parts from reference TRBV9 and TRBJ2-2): DSGVTQTPKHLITATGQRVTLRCSPRSGDLSVYWYQQSLDQGLQFLIQYYNGEERAKGNILERFSAQQFPDLHSELNLSSLELGDSALYFCASSVAPQGNTGELFFGEGSRLTVL.

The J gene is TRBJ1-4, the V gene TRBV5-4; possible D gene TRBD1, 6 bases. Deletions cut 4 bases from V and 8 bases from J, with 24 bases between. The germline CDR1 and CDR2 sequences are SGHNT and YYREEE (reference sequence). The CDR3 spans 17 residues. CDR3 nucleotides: TGTGCCAGCAGCATGGGGGGGGGAACAGGGATCCGGGAAAAACTGTTTTTT. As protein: CASSMGGGTGIREKLFF.

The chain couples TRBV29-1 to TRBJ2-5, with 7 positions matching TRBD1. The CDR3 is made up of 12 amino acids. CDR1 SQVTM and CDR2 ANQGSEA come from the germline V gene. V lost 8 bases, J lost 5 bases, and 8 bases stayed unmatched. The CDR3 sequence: CSYRGIMETQYF. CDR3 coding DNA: TGCAGCTACAGGGGTATAATGGAGACCCAGTACTTC.

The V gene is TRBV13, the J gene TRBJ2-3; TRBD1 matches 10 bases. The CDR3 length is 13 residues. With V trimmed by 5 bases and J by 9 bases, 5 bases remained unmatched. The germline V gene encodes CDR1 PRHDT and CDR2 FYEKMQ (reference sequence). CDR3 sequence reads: CASSPSGQGTQYF. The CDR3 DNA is TGTGCCAGCAGCCCCTCGGGACAGGGGACGCAGTATTTT.

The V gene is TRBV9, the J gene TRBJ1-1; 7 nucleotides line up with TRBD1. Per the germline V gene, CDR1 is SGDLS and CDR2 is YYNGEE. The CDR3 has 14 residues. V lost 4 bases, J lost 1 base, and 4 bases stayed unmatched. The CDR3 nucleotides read TGTGCCAGCAGCCCTCAGGGGGGGAACACTGAAGCTTTCTTT. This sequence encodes CASSPQGGNTEAFF.

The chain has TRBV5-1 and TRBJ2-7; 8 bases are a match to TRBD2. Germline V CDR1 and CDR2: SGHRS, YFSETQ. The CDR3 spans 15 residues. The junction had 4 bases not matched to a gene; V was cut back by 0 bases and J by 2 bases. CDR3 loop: CASSLAGLGTYEQYF. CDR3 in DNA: TGCGCCAGCAGCTTGGCGGGACTAGGCACCTACGAGCAGTACTTC.